Sequencing of this T cell receptor beta chain was carried out in a study of metastatic and nonmetastatic thyroid tumors (dated by TCRdb to 2019 to 2021). Turning to the overall study: Repertoires from peripheral blood and from tumor or nodule tissue samples of malignant and benign thyroid patients were compared. The paper as a whole reports these results and caveats: In both blood and tumor samples, malignant tumors were reported to have significantly higher TCR beta diversity than benign nodules.

Before undergoing thyroid surgery, none of the patients had been given any kind of treatment. Using T-cell receptor beta sequencing, the researchers looked back retrospectively at clinical samples from patients, gathered between about 2011 and 2018. Based on the germline V gene, the CDR1 and CDR2 sequences are SGHDN and FVKESK. Relative to germline, V is 0 bases shorter and J is 9 bases shorter, with 15 bases between their ends. From cysteine to phenylalanine, the CDR3 is 16 amino acids long. The retained sequence is limited to the CDR3, 48 bases, with the frame set at the first base. The table lists this clone with many counts. The antigen this receptor binds is unknown. Base qualities are missing; no much larger clone stands one base away. Library prep was done by PCR. These reads were obtained on an Illumina HiSeq 4000. The TCR beta-chain CDR3 region of each patient was profiled by high-throughput sequencing. In the authors' own workflow: Drawing on CDR3 differences between clinicopathological groups, the researchers built a classifier meant to tell apart patients with distant-metastatic papillary thyroid cancer. The Shannon index was used to measure repertoire diversity, and the Morisita-Horn index was used to measure how similar tumor and blood repertoires were. TCRdb cleaned the public reads at Q25 with fastp, built clones with MiXCR and kept in-frame beta chains. The V and J calls here are based on TCRdb, not the publication. The sample yields 34,000 or so clones; 15% to 20% were counted once. The ten largest clones represent around 8.5% of the sample.

This chain is built from TRBV14 and TRBJ1-6; no D segment can be confidently identified. Specimen: blood. This sequence was found in a female donor with papillary thyroid cancer or a benign thyroid nodule (not recorded which). Some clones in this sample may be carry-over from other donors' samples. Read as DNA, the sequence is TGTGCCAGCAGCCAAGATCTAGGCACTTCGGGTTCACCCCTCCACTTT. Its translation reads: CASSQDLGTSGSPLHF.